This T cell receptor beta chain was retrieved from a study of T-cell memory formation after mild COVID-19 listed by TCRdb under 2021. Regarding the complete study: Most TCR sequence clusters were specific to one of the two donors. Longitudinal TCRalpha and TCRbeta repertoire sequencing tracked T-cell clones expanding and contracting after mild COVID-19 in a couple of donors. The cohort was made up of two young adult volunteers, one female and one male, who were previously healthy. Study-level results and caveats: Some responding clones were detected in pre-infection memory, suggesting pre-existing cross-reactive memory T cells joined the SARS-CoV-2 response. Contracting CD4+ clones were found mainly in CM and EM memory subsets, while CD8+ clones were enriched in EMRA. Whether the second-wave clones peaking on day 37 were SARS-CoV-2 specific was not confirmed. The study covered only two mild cases, and larger cohorts including severe cases with pre-infection samples were considered necessary. From day 15 to 85, contracting clones showed balanced CD4/CD8 phenotypes, whereas a second wave of clones that expanded from day 15 to 37 leaned towards CD4+.

This clonotype has a handful of counts. Its target antigen remains unknown. Base quality data are lacking; no much larger clone is found one base away. TCRdb records Illumina NovaSeq 6000 as the sequencer. TCRalpha and TCRbeta cDNA libraries were built by 5'RACE with constant-segment primers, adding sample barcodes and unique molecular identifiers. Trizol reagent was used to extract RNA from every sample. Amplification of the libraries took two PCR steps, and the second step added a second sample barcode plus Illumina TruSeq adapters. Libraries were sequenced on an Illumina NovaSeq with 2 x 150 bp paired-end reads. Processing in the source paper ran as follows. The reads were demultiplexed and collapsed into UMI-guided consensus sequences using migec v1.2.7. With mixcr v2.1.11, UMI consensuses were aligned to TRA and TRB V and J templates and assembled into clonotypes. Clonotypes were classified as expanded or contracted when called significant by both edgeR and NoisET, with noise models trained on biological replicates. For edgeR calls, the thresholds were a false discovery rate-adjusted p below 0.01 and a log2 fold-change of 1. PCA with hierarchical clustering of max-normalized trajectories of the 1000 most abundant clonotypes was used as exploratory dynamics analysis. Separately sequenced CD4+ and CD8+ repertoires were used to assign a CD4 or CD8 phenotype to each responding clone. The raw public data were reprocessed by TCRdb itself: fastp quality trimming at Q25, MiXCR clonotype calling, in-frame beta chains only. Each entry is one CDR3 protein sequence, shown with its most common DNA and genes. TCRdb, not the authors, supplied the V and J calls. This sample comprises about 360,000 distinct CDR3 sequences, about an eighth of them detected only once. Together, the top ten hold under 25% of the sample.

PBMCs were isolated by Ficoll-Paque density gradient centrifugation. The CDR3 numbers 13 residues from cysteine through phenylalanine. The retained sequence is limited to the CDR3, 39 bases, with the frame set at the first base. Deletion took 0 bases off V and 8 bases off J, with a span of 12 bases between the germline ends. The CDR1 and CDR2 encoded by the germline V gene are SGHRS and YFSETQ. This receptor was obtained from a man between 18 and 29 years old who had mild COVID-19 (a few samples of this study predate the infection). The sample titles of this study are shuffled in the database, so cell type and time point are left out; the donor was told from shared clones. The sequenced sample consisted of PBMCs or a T cell subset sorted from them (not recorded which). The V gene is TRBV5-1 and the J gene is TRBJ2-7; no D gene is confidently identified. The bases read TGCGCCAGCAGCTTGGCCGCAAGTGGTAAGCAGTACTTC. It specifies CASSLAASGKQYF.